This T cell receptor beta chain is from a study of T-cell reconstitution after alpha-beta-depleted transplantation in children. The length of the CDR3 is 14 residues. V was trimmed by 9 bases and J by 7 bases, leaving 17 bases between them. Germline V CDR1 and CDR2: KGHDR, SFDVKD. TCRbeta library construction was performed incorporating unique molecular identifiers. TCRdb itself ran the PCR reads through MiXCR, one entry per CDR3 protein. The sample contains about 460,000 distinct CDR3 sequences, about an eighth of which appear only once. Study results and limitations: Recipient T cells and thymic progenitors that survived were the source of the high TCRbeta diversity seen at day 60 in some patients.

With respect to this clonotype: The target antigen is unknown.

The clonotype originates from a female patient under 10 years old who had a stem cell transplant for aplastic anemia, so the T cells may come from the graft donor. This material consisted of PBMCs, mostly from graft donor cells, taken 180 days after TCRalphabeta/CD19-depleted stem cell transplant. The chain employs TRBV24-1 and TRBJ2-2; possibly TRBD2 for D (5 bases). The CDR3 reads CATASFHGGGELFF. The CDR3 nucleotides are TGTGCCACCGCTTCTTTCCATGGAGGCGGGGAGCTGTTTTTT.